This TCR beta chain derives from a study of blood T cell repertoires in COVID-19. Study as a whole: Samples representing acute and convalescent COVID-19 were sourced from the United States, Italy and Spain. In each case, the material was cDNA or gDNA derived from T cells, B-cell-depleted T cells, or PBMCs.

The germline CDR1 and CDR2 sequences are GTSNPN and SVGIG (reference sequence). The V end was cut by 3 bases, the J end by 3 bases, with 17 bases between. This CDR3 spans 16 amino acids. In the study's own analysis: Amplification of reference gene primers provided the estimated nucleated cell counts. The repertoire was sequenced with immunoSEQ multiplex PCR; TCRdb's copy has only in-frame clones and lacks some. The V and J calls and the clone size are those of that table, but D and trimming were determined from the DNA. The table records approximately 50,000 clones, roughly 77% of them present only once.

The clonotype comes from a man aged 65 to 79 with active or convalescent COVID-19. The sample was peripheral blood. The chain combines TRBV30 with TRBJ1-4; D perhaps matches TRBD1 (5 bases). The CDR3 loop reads CAWSTPSGGANEKLFF. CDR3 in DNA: TGTGCCTGGAGCACACCCTCTGGGGGGGCTAATGAAAAACTGTTTTTT.